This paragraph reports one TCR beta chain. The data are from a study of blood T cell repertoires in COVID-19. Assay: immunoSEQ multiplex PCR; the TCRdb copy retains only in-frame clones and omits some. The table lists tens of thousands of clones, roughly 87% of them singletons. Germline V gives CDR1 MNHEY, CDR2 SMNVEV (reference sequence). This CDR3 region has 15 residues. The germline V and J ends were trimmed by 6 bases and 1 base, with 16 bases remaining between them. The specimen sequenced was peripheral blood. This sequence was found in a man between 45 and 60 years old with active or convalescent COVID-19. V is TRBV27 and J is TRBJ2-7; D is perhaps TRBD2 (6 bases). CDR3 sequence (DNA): TGTGCCAGCAGACACCCCGGGAGCAGGTCCTACGAGCAGTACTTC. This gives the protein CASRHPGSRSYEQYF.